This T cell receptor beta chain was sequenced in a study of T cells expressing NK-cell markers. Study at large: It was from sorted CD3+CD56+NKG2C+, CD3+CD56+NKG2C- and CD3+CD56-NKG2C+ T cells that TCR beta repertoires came. Study findings and constraints: Unclear, still, was the HCMV specificity of the expanded NKG2C+ T cell clones.

After re-calling the 5' RACE reads, TCRdb lists one entry per CDR3 protein, DNA absent. The table lists 450,000 to 600,000 distinct CDR3 sequences. Note on this clonotype: Its antigen is undetermined.

This CDR3 is 15 amino acids long. Germline V CDR1 and CDR2: MNHEY, SMNVEV (reference sequence). Material: blood T cells: a sorted CD56 or NKG2C T cell subset, CD4+ or CD8+ T cells, or bulk PBMC T cells (not recorded which). The clonotype was recovered from a man younger than 30 in good health. This chain links TRBV27 with TRBJ2-7; no DNA is available, so the TRBD1 call from TCRdb remains unchecked. The CDR3 here is CASSLTGDPFYEQYF.